The 20 T cell receptor beta chains in this list originate from one sample, sequenced in a study of blood T cell repertoires in COVID-19. The data were produced by immunoSEQ multiplex PCR, yet TCRdb's version contains in-frame clones alone and is incomplete. The table shows around 270,000 clones, with about 83% occurring only once. Sample: peripheral blood. The receptor set was obtained from a woman in her thirties or forties who had recovered from COVID-19.

The rearrangement uses TRBV7-6 and TRBJ2-2; 7 bases align to TRBD2. This CDR3 region has 16 residues. The V segment lost 5 bases and the J segment 3 bases; nucleotides outside the gene matches: 9. The germline V gene has CDR1 SGHVS and CDR2 FNYEAQ. The DNA for the CDR3 is TGTGCCAGCAGCCCTAATGTCGGGGGGTACACCGGGGAGCTGTTTTTT. Translated: CASSPNVGGYTGELFF.

The chain joins TRBV6-2 or TRBV6-3 to TRBJ1-1, with D possibly TRBD1 on 5 matching bases. The CDR3 covers 16 residues. V lost 2 bases and J lost 1, with 14 bases in between. Germline CDR1 and CDR2: MNHEY and SVGEGT. CDR3 sequence reads: CASSYPLRTQNTEAFF. As DNA, the CDR3 is TGTGCCAGCAGTTACCCACTAAGGACACAGAACACTGAAGCTTTCTTT.

V gene TRBV6-5 combines with J gene TRBJ1-4; D ambiguous. CDR1 and CDR2 from the germline V gene are MNHEY and SVGAGI. Trimming left V 7 bases short and J 3 bases short, with 9 bases between. The CDR3 has 13 amino acids. The CDR3 reads CASKPTSNEKLFF. The CDR3 DNA sequence: TGTGCCAGCAAACCAACATCTAATGAAAAACTGTTTTTT.

Regarding this clone: In this CDR3 the conserved last residue, phenylalanine or tryptophan, is missing, so a read error is likely. It is unclear where the CDR3 begins or ends on the DNA, so no DNA is shown, and the CDR3 is as TCRdb lists it. The CDR3 loop is CAISEARVRVI. The gene calls are TRBV10-3 and TRBJ2-7; the table's D call TRBD2 went unverified against the DNA. CDR1 and CDR2 (germline): ENHRY, SYGVKD. The CDR3 is 11 amino acids long, termini counted.

This clone was seen once. The chain couples TRBV29-1 to TRBJ1-4; D uncertain. The CDR3 is made up of 14 amino acids. V was pared by 4 bases and J by 8 bases, with 17 bases between. Germline assignment: CDR1 SQVTM and CDR2 ANQGSEA. Here the CDR3 reads CSVGSSQRGEKLFF. CDR3 nucleotide sequence: TGCAGCGTTGGCTCGAGTCAGCGAGGGGAAAAACTGTTTTTT.

This chain connects TRBV30 to TRBJ1-6, with D possibly TRBD1 on 6 matching bases. This CDR3 has 15 residues. V shed 3 bases and J shed 8 bases, with 17 bases lying between them. CDR1 and CDR2 from the germline V gene are GTSNPN and SVGIG (reference sequence). CDR3 DNA sequence: TGTGCCTGGAGAAGACAGGCACAGTTGGATTCACCCCTCCACTTT. It yields the protein CAWRRQAQLDSPLHF.

In this sample, this clone turned up a few times. Other nucleotide sequences in the sample specify the same CDR3. This chain joins TRBV3-1 (or the pseudogene TRBV3-2) and TRBJ1-2; 9 bases fit TRBD1. V trimming: 0 bases; J trimming: 6 bases; junction bases outside the gene matches: 5. The CDR3 is made up of 15 amino acids. Germline assignment: CDR1 LGHDT and CDR2 YNNKEL (reference sequence). Here the CDR3 DNA reads TGTGCCAGCAGCCAAGATTCTGGGACAGGGAATGGCTACACCTTC. Translated: CASSQDSGTGNGYTF.

The chain carries TRBV20-1 and TRBJ2-5; tentatively, D is TRBD2 (6 bases). Trimming removed 6 bases at V and 7 bases at J, with 12 bases between. The CDR3 is made up of 11 amino acids. Germline assignment: CDR1 DFQATT and CDR2 SNEGSKA (reference sequence). CDR3 sequence reads: CSAQTRGTQYF. Here the CDR3 DNA reads TGCAGTGCCCAGACTAGGGGGACCCAGTACTTC.

Only one count was recorded for this clone. The V and J genes are TRBV6-5 and TRBJ1-1; D not resolved. The CDR3 has 13 amino acids. The germline gives CDR1 MNHEY, CDR2 SVGAGI. Trimming removed 6 bases at V and 4 bases at J, with 12 bases between. The CDR3 region is CASSKTPRTEAFF. In nucleotides, the CDR3 is TGTGCCAGCAGCAAAACTCCCCGCACTGAAGCTTTCTTT.

This clone was counted a few times. The CDR3 loop is CASRQGNQPQHF. The CDR3 bases are TGTGCCAGCAGACAGGGCAATCAGCCCCAGCATTTT. This chain connects TRBV12-3 or TRBV12-4 to TRBJ1-5; a possible D gene is TRBD1 (5 bases). This CDR3 comprises 12 residues. Trimming left V 6 bases short and J 2 bases short, with 5 bases between.

The chain links TRBV6-8 to TRBJ2-1; 11 positions agree with TRBD2. The CDR3 covers 19 residues. Trimming cost V 7 bases and J 0 bases; bases outside gene matches: 14. CDR1 MNHGY and CDR2 SAAAGT come from the germline V gene. As DNA, the CDR3 is TGTGCCAGCAACCTGACTAGCGGGGATGACTGGAGCTCCTACAATGAGCAGTTCTTC. It encodes CASNLTSGDDWSSYNEQFF.

The V and J genes are TRBV15 and TRBJ2-5; 12 bases agree with TRBD2. The germline CDR1 and CDR2 sequences are LNHNV and YYDKDF (reference sequence). This CDR3 spans 19 amino acids. The J segment lost 5 bases and the V segment lost 0 bases, leaving 13 bases of the junction unmatched. The CDR3 DNA is TGTGCCACCAGCAGAGATAGGCTAGCGGGGGGGCGATTGAGGGAGACCCAGTACTTC. This sequence encodes CATSRDRLAGGRLRETQYF.

The chain couples TRBV7-9 to TRBJ2-5; tentatively, D is TRBD1 (6 bases). CDR3 length equals 15 residues. The V end was cut by 4 bases, the J end by 5 bases, with 17 bases between. Germline loops: CDR1 SEHNR, CDR2 FQNEAQ (reference sequence). In DNA, the CDR3 is TGTGCCAGCAGCTCGGGACACCTCGGAGAGGAGACCCAGTACTTC. This codes for CASSSGHLGEETQYF.

The chain carries TRBV15 and TRBJ1-5; no firm D call. Germline CDR1 LNHNV, CDR2 YYDKDF (reference sequence). The CDR3 loop spans 17 amino acids. Trimming left V 1 base short and J 4 bases short, with 17 bases between. CDR3 amino acids: CATSRVEGSVQNQPQHF. CDR3 bases: TGTGCCACCAGCAGAGTGGAGGGATCCGTCCAGAATCAGCCCCAGCATTTT.

J is TRBJ2-7 and V is TRBV7-2, with unresolved D. The length of the CDR3 is 12 residues. CDR1 and CDR2 from the germline V gene are SGHTA and FQGNSA. V was clipped by 2 bases and J by 4 bases, with 6 bases between them. CDR3 in DNA: TGTGCCAGCAGCTTAAACGCGTACGAGCAGTACTTC. It specifies CASSLNAYEQYF.

The chain combines TRBV7-9 with TRBJ2-3; D is possibly TRBD1 (5 bases). This CDR3 has 13 amino acids. V lost 8 bases, J lost 3 bases, and 12 bases lay in between. Germline assignment: CDR1 SEHNR and CDR2 FQNEAQ (reference sequence). The CDR3 is CASRQDTTDTQYF. For the CDR3, the DNA is TGTGCCAGCCGGCAGGACACAACAGATACGCAGTATTTT.

V and J are TRBV19 and TRBJ2-5; 10 bases fit TRBD1. The CDR3 runs 19 residues. V lost 5 bases to trimming and J lost 2 bases; unmatched junction nucleotides: 17. Germline CDR1 and CDR2: LNHDA and SQIVND (reference sequence). CDR3 protein: CASSLRPGTGEPAQETQYF. The CDR3 bases are TGTGCCAGTAGTCTTCGTCCCGGGACAGGGGAACCTGCACAAGAGACCCAGTACTTC.

This chain links TRBV4-1 with TRBJ1-4, with D tentatively TRBD1 (5 bases). This CDR3 is built from 15 residues. V lost 3 bases, J lost 0 bases, and 8 bases lay in between. CDR1 and CDR2 (germline): MGHRA, YSYEKL. CDR3 amino acids: CASSQGPATNEKLFF. The CDR3 DNA sequence: TGCGCCAGCAGCCAGGGGCCAGCAACTAATGAAAAACTGTTTTTT.

The V gene is TRBV24-1, the J gene TRBJ1-2; 8 nucleotides align to TRBD1. CDR1 is KGHDR, CDR2 SFDVKD, per germline. This CDR3 contains 15 residues. The trim removed 3 bases at V and 3 bases at J, leaving 5 bases unmatched. The CDR3 sequence is CATSDPGQGDYGYTF. The CDR3 DNA sequence: TGTGCCACCAGTGATCCTGGACAGGGAGACTATGGCTACACCTTC.

V and J are TRBV9 and TRBJ2-7; TRBD2 aligns across 9 bases. This CDR3 has 15 amino acids. CDR1 SGDLS and CDR2 YYNGEE come from the germline V gene. V lost 3 bases, J lost 3 bases, and 7 bases stayed unmatched. This CDR3 reads CASSAEAGGYYEQYF. For the CDR3, the DNA is TGTGCCAGCAGCGCCGAGGCGGGGGGGTACTACGAGCAGTACTTC.